The next 22 T cell receptor beta chains were all read from a single sample in a study of cytomegalovirus exposure and HLA in healthy donors (dated by TCRdb to the late 2010s). The library was built by means of the immunoSEQ multiplex PCR assay. For the multiplex PCR, a mixture combining 60 forward primers for TCR Vbeta segments and 13 reverse primers for TCR Jbeta segments was used. The clones in this table, taken by TCRdb from immuneACCESS, are in-frame only. Not every clone is retained; where verified, under half of the shortfall comes from an unresolved V gene, and the cause of the rest is unknown. The sample table shows roughly 190,000 clones, and over 70% are seen once. Roughly 1.5% of the sample rests with the top ten. The specimen was PBMCs. The receptor set was obtained from a woman aged 18-29 years in good health and CMV-seronegative.

The table lists this clone with a few counts. V and J are TRBV7-8 and TRBJ2-4; D is unclear. The CDR3 is made up of 16 amino acids. The germline CDR1 and CDR2 sequences are SGHVS and FQNEAQ. V was clipped by 5 bases and J by 0 bases, with 14 bases between them. This chain's CDR3 is CASSPDETLAKNIQYF. The CDR3 DNA reads TGTGCCAGCAGCCCCGACGAGACTCTAGCCAAAAACATTCAGTACTTC. The full variable domain, its missing parts supplied by reference TRBV7-8 and TRBJ2-4, is GAGVSQSPRYKVAKRGQDVALRCDPISGHVSLFWYQQALGQGPEFLTYFQNEAQLDKSGLPSDRFFAERPEGSVSTLKIQRTQQEDSAVYLCASSPDETLAKNIQYFGAGTRLSVL.

The rearrangement uses TRBV28 and TRBJ2-1; 13 bases fit TRBD2. This CDR3 spans 20 amino acids. Germline V CDR1 and CDR2: MDHEN, SYDVKM. V gave up 5 bases and J gave up 5 bases; unmatched junction bases: 18. DNA for the CDR3: TGTGCCAGCAGTCCACAGACTAGCGGGAGGAAAGGGTGGATTGACAATGAGCAGTTCTTC. It is translated as CASSPQTSGRKGWIDNEQFF.

V usage is TRBV27 and J usage is TRBJ2-7, with 9 bases fitting TRBD1. The germline V gene encodes CDR1 MNHEY and CDR2 SMNVEV (reference sequence). V shed 4 bases and J 9 bases; nucleotides not matched to a gene: 19. The length of the CDR3 is 17 residues. The CDR3 sequence is CASSSPQKNPGQGGQYF. The CDR3 DNA reads TGTGCCAGCAGTTCCCCACAAAAGAACCCGGGACAGGGCGGGCAGTACTTC.

The chain recombines TRBV5-1 with TRBJ1-2; D perhaps matches TRBD1 (6 bases). V was pared by 5 bases and J by 8 bases, with 22 bases between. Germline lookup yields CDR1 SGHRS and CDR2 YFSETQ. The CDR3 extends over 15 amino acids. The CDR3 reads CASRLEGGIGLGYTF. CDR3 DNA sequence: TGCGCCAGCAGACTAGAAGGGGGAATTGGTTTAGGCTACACCTTC.

J is TRBJ2-5 and V is TRBV10-1; 13 bases agree with TRBD2. Germline CDR1 is WNHNN and CDR2 is SYGVQD (reference sequence). The CDR3 totals 17 residues. The V and J ends lost 8 bases and 5 bases, in that order; junction bases with no gene match: 14. CDR3: CASRNKTSGGRRETQYF. CDR3 DNA: TGCGCCAGCCGTAATAAGACTAGCGGGGGGCGGAGGGAGACCCAGTACTTC.

Regarding this clone: At one of its ends the junction is not consistent with the germline gene, which may arise from a read error. Other DNA sequences in this sample translate to the same CDR3. CDR3 in DNA: TGCGCTAGCAGCCAAGACCCTCAGGGGGCATCTACTGAAGCTTTCTTT. Translation: CASSQDPQGASTEAFF. This rearrangement joins TRBV4-1 to TRBJ1-1, with 8 positions matching TRBD1. CDR3 length: 16 amino acids. The germline CDR1 and CDR2 sequences are MGHRA and YSYEKL.

V and J are TRBV4-3 and TRBJ2-4; D is unresolved. This CDR3 has 13 amino acids. Germline lookup yields CDR1 LGHNA and CDR2 YSLEER. V was trimmed by 1 base and J by 6 bases, leaving 7 bases between them. CDR3 in DNA: TGCGCCAGCAGCCAAGCAGAAACAAACATTCAGTACTTC. It translates to CASSQAETNIQYF.

Notes on this clone: Additional DNA sequences in this sample encode the identical CDR3. The CDR3 coding sequence is TGTGCCAGCAGCGTAGGAGGAATGAACACTGAAGCTTTCTTT. Translating gives CASSVGGMNTEAFF. This rearrangement joins TRBV9 to TRBJ1-1; D uncertain. The CDR3 spans 14 residues. The germline CDR1 and CDR2 sequences are SGDLS and YYNGEE. Trimming took off 0 bases at V and 0 bases at J, with 6 bases between the two ends.

The chain combines TRBV7-2 with TRBJ2-5, with TRBD2 matching over 13 bases. The CDR3 has 15 amino acids. CDR1 and CDR2 (germline): SGHTA, FQGNSA. After removal of 5 bases from V and 4 bases from J, the junction contained 4 bases not matched to a gene. CDR3 sequence (DNA): TGTGCCAGCAGCCGAACTAGCGGGGGGGGAGAGACCCAGTACTTC. The encoded protein is CASSRTSGGGETQYF.

V is TRBV5-4 and J is TRBJ2-7; 11 bases match TRBD1. Germline V gene sequence: CDR1 SGHNT, CDR2 YYREEE (reference sequence). V lost 2 bases to trimming and J lost 6 bases; unmatched junction nucleotides: 7. The CDR3 extends over 15 amino acids. As DNA, the CDR3 is TGTGCCAGCAGCTTACCGGGACAGGGGGGGTTCGAGCAGTACTTC. It yields the protein CASSLPGQGGFEQYF.

The genes are TRBV7-8 and TRBJ2-7; 9 bases are a match to TRBD1. V lost 5 bases to trimming and J lost 6 bases; unmatched junction nucleotides: 11. The CDR3 contains 15 residues. Per germline, CDR1 SGHVS and CDR2 FQNEAQ. The CDR3 bases are TGTGCCAGCAGCGCGGGGACAGGGAAGGGTCGCGAGCAGTACTTC. Its translation: CASSAGTGKGREQYF.

J is TRBJ2-1 and V is TRBV5-4; 10 bases are a match to TRBD2. Trimming took 2 bases from V and 6 from J; bases not matched to a gene: 5. The CDR3 is 15 amino acids. Looked up from germline, CDR1 is SGHNT and CDR2 is YYREEE (reference sequence). In DNA, the CDR3 is TGTGCCAGCAGCTTCGGTGCTAGCGGGAGCAATGAGCAGTTCTTC. Translated: CASSFGASGSNEQFF.

The chain carries TRBV5-1 and TRBJ1-3; D is undetermined. V was trimmed by 0 bases and J by 0 bases, leaving 7 bases between them. The CDR3 sequence is 15 residues long. Germline V lookup: CDR1 SGHRS, CDR2 YFSETQ. This CDR3 is CASSLDPSSGNTIYF. The CDR3 coding sequence is TGCGCCAGCAGCTTGGATCCCAGCTCTGGAAACACCATATATTTT.

The CDR3, as DNA: TGTGCCAGCAGCTACGGGGACAGGTCCTACGAGCAGTACTTC. It translates to CASSYGDRSYEQYF. The V gene is TRBV7-2, the J gene TRBJ2-7; 8 bases align to TRBD1. Germline V gene data show CDR1 as SGHTA and CDR2 as FQGNSA. The length of the CDR3 is 14 residues. The V and J ends lost 4 bases and 1 base, in that order; junction bases with no gene match: 3.

The table lists this clone with a count of one. The chain joins TRBV9 to TRBJ2-7, with 8 nucleotides matching TRBD1. CDR3 length: 15 amino acids. CDR1 is SGDLS and CDR2 is YYNGEE in the germline V gene. J gave up 0 bases and V 0 bases, and 2 bases lay outside the gene matches. CDR3 loop: CASSVGTGPSYEQYF. As DNA, the CDR3 is TGTGCCAGCAGCGTAGGGACAGGGCCCTCCTACGAGCAGTACTTC.

V gene TRBV6-6 combines with J gene TRBJ2-1; a possible D gene is TRBD2 (5 bases). The germline V gene has CDR1 MNHNY and CDR2 SVGAGI (reference sequence). V was clipped by 7 bases and J by 6 bases, with 13 bases between them. The CDR3 is made up of 13 amino acids. The CDR3 sequence is CASTVFSVNEQFF. The CDR3 DNA follows: TGTGCCAGCACCGTCTTTAGCGTCAATGAGCAGTTCTTC.

This clone appeared once. V usage is TRBV30 and J usage is TRBJ1-5, with D possibly TRBD1 on 5 matching bases. The V gene's germline CDR1 is GTSNPN and CDR2 SVGIG (reference sequence). V shed 0 bases and J shed 5 bases, with 8 bases lying between them. This CDR3 contains 13 residues. The DNA of the CDR3 is TGTGCCTGGAGTGTACAAGGGGATCAGCCCCAGCATTTT. As protein: CAWSVQGDQPQHF. The whole variable domain, filled in from reference TRBV30 and TRBJ1-5, reads SQTIHQWPATLVQPVGSPLSLECTVEGTSNPNLYWYRQAAGRGLQLLFYSVGIGQISSEVPQNLSASRPQDRQFILSSKKLLLSDSGFYLCAWSVQGDQPQHFGDGTRLSIL.

CDR3 nucleotide sequence: TGTGCCAGCAGGGACAGGGTAAACACCGGGGAGCTGTTTTTT. Translating gives CASRDRVNTGELFF. The chain couples TRBV2 to TRBJ2-2, with 8 bases aligning to TRBD1. The CDR3 is 14 amino acids. J lost 2 bases, V lost 6 bases, and 2 bases had no gene match. The germline gives CDR1 SNHLY, CDR2 FYNNEI.

The rearrangement joins TRBV23-1 to TRBJ2-1, with 11 bases aligning to TRBD1. TRBV23-1 is treated as an ORF (open reading frame) with a function not yet certain. The V and J ends lost 2 bases and 12 bases, in that order; junction bases with no gene match: 15. The CDR3 loop spans 17 amino acids. In nucleotides, the CDR3 is TGCGCCAGCAGTCAAACCGCCGGGACAGGGGGTATTTTGGGGCAGTTCTTC. Residues: CASSQTAGTGGILGQFF.

The J gene is TRBJ2-3, the V gene TRBV6-5; possible D gene TRBD1, 5 bases. CDR1 and CDR2 from the germline V gene are MNHEY and SVGAGI. Trimming took off 0 bases at V and 6 bases at J, with 10 bases between the two ends. The CDR3 totals 14 residues. The CDR3 sequence: CASSYSQGLDTQYF. In nucleotides, the CDR3 is TGTGCCAGCAGTTACTCTCAGGGTTTGGATACGCAGTATTTT.

V is TRBV28 and J is TRBJ1-1; TRBD1 might be the D (5 bases). CDR1 and CDR2 from the germline V gene are MDHEN and SYDVKM. Trimming stripped 6 bases from V and 0 bases from J, with 14 bases between. The CDR3 is 15 residues long. CDR3 in DNA: TGTGCCAGCAGCTCCCCTGGACACGTGAACACTGAAGCTTTCTTT. Translated: CASSSPGHVNTEAFF.

The chain links TRBV19 to TRBJ2-5, with TRBD1 as a possible D gene (6 bases). This CDR3 comprises 14 residues. CDR1 is LNHDA, CDR2 SQIVND, per germline (reference sequence). V gave up 2 bases and J gave up 5 bases, with 12 bases separating them. CDR3 DNA sequence: TGTGCCAGTAGTATACCAGGGGACGGGGAGACCCAGTACTTC. Encoded protein: CASSIPGDGETQYF.